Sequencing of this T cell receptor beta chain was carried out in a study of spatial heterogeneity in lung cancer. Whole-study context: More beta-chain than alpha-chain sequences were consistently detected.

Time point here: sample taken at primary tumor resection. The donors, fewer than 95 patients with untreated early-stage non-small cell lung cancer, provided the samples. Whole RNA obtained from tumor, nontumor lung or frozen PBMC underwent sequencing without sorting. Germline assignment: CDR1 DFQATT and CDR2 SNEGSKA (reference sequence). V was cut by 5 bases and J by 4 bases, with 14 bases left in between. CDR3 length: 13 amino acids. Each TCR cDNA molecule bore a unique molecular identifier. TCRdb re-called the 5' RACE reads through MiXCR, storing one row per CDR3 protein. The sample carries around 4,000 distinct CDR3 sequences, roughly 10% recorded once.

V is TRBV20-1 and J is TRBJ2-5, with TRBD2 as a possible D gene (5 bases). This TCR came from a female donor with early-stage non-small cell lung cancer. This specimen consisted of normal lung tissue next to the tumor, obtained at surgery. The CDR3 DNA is TGCAGTGCTCACGATGGGCGGGCAGAGACCCAGTACTTC. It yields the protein CSAHDGRAETQYF.